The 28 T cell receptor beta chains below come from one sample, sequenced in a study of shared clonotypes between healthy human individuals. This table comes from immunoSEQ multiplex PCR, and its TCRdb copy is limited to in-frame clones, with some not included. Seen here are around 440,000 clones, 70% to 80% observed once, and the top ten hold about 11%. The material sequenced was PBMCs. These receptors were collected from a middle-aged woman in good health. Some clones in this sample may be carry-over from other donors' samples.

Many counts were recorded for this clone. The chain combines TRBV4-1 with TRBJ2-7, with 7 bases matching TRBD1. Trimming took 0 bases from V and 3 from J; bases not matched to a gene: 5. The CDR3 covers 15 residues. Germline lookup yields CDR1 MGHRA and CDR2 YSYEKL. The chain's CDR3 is CASSQDYRGLYEQYF. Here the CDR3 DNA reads TGCGCCAGCAGCCAAGATTACAGGGGTCTCTACGAGCAGTACTTC.

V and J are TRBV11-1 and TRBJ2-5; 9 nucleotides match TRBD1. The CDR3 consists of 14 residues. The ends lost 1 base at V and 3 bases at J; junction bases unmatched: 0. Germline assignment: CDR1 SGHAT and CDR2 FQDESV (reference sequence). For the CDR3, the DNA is TGTGCCAGCAGCTTAGGGACAGGGGAAGAGACCCAGTACTTC. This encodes CASSLGTGEETQYF.

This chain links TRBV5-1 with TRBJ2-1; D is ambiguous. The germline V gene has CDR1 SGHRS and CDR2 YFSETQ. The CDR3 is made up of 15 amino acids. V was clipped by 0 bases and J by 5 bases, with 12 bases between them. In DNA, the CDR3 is TGCGCCAGCAGCTTGGCGTCGCCCCGACACAATGAGCAGTTCTTC. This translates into CASSLASPRHNEQFF.

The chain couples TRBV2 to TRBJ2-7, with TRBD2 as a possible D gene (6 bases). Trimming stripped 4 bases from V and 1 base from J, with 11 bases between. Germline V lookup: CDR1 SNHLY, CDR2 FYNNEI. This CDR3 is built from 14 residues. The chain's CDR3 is CASSASSESYEQYF. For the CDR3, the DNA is TGTGCCAGCAGTGCCTCTAGCGAATCCTACGAGCAGTACTTC.

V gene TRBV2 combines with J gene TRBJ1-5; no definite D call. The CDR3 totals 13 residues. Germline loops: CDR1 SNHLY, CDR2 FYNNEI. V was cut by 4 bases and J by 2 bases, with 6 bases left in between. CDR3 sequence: CASSAWGNQPQHF. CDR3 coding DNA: TGTGCCAGCAGTGCGTGGGGCAATCAGCCCCAGCATTTT.

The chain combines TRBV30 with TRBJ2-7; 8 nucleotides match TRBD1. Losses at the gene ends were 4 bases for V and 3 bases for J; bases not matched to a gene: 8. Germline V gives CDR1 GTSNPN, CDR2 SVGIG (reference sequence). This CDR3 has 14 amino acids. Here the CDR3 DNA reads TGTGCCTGGATGAGTCTTGGGACAGGCTACGAGCAGTACTTC. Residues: CAWMSLGTGYEQYF.

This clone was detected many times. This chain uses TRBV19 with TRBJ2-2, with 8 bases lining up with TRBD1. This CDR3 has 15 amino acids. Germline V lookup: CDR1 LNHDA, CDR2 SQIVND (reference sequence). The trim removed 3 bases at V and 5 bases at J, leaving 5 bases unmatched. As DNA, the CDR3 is TGTGCCAGTAGTATGTTGACAGGGGCTACCGGGGAGCTGTTTTTT. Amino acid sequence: CASSMLTGATGELFF.

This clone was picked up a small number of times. CDR3 DNA: TGTGCCAGCAGCGATCAAGCGGGGTTCCAAGAGACCCAGTACTTC. This encodes CASSDQAGFQETQYF. The chain recombines TRBV5-4 with TRBJ2-5; 7 bases map to TRBD2. This CDR3 spans 15 amino acids. V was clipped by 4 bases and J by 1 base; unmatched bases: 7. Germline values: CDR1 SGHNT, CDR2 YYREEE (reference sequence).

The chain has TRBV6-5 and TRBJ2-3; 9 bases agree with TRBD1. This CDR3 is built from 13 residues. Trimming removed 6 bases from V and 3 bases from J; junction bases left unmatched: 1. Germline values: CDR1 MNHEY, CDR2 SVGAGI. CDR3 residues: CASRGTGTDTQYF. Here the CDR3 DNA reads TGTGCCAGCAGAGGGACAGGGACAGATACGCAGTATTTT.

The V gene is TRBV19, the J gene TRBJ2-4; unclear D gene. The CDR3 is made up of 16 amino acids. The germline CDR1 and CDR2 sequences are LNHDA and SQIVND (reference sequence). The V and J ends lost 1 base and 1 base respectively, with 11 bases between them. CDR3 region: CASSIVARSAKNIQYF. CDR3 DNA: TGTGCCAGTAGTATAGTAGCAAGGTCGGCCAAAAACATTCAGTACTTC.

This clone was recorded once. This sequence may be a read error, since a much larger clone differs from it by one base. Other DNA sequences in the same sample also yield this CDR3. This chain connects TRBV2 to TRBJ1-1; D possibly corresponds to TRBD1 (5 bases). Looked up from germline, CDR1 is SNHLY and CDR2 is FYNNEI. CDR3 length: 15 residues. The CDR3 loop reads CASSELGGVGTEAFF. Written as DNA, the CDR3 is TGTGCCAGCAGTGAATTGGGGGGGGTTGGGACTGAAGCCTTCTTT.

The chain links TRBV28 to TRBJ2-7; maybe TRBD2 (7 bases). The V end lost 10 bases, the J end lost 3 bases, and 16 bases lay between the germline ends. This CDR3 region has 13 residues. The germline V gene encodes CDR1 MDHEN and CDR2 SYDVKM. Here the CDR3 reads CATSTGGGYEQYF. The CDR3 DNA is TGTGCCACCTCGACAGGCGGGGGCTACGAGCAGTACTTC.

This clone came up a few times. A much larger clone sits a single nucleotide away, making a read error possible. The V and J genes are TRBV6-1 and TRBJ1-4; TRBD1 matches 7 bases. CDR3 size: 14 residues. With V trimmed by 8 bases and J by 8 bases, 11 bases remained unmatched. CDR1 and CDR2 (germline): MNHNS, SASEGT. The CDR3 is CASGRQGGEEKLFF. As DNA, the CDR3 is TGTGCCAGCGGGAGACAGGGAGGGGAGGAAAAACTGTTTTTT.

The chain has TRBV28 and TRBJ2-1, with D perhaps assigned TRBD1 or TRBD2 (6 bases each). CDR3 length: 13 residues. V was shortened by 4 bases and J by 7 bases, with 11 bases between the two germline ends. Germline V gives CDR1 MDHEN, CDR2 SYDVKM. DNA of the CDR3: TGTGCCAGCAGTTCGGGGGCGCGGAATGAGCAGTTCTTC. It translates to CASSSGARNEQFF.

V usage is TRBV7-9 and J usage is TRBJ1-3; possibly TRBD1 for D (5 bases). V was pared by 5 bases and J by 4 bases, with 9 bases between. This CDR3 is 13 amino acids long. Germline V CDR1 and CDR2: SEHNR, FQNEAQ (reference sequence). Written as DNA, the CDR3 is TGTGCCAGCAGCGGGGGTTACGGAAACACCATATATTTT. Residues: CASSGGYGNTIYF.

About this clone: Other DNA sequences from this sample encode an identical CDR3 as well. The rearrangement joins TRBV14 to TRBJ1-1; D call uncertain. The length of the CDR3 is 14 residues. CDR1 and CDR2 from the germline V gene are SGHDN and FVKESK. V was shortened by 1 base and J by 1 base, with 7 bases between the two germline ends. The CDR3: CASSQVRANTEAFF. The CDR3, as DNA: TGTGCCAGCAGCCAAGTAAGAGCGAACACTGAAGCTTTCTTT. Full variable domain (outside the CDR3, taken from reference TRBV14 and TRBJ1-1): EAGVTQFPSHSVIEKGQTVTLRCDPISGHDNLYWYRRVMGKEIKFLLHFVKESKQDESGMPNNRFLAERTGGTYSTLKVQPAELEDSGVYFCASSQVRANTEAFFGQGTRLTVV.

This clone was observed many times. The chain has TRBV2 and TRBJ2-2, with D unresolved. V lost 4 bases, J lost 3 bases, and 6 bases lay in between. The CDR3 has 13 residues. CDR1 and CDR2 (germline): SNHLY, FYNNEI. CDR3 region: CASSGVHTGELFF. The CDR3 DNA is TGTGCCAGCAGTGGAGTGCACACCGGGGAGCTGTTTTTT.

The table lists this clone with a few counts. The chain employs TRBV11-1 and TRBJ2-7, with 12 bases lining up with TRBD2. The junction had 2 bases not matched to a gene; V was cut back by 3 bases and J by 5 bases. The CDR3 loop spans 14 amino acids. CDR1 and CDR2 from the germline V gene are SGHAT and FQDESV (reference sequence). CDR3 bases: TGTGCCAGCAGCTTGGGACTAGCGGGCGACGAGCAGTACTTC. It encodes CASSLGLAGDEQYF. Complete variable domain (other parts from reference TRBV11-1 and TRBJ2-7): EAEVAQSPRYKITEKSQAVAFWCDPISGHATLYWYRQILGQGPELLVQFQDESVVDDSQLPKDRFSAERLKGVDSTLKIQPAELGDSAMYLCASSLGLAGDEQYFGPGTRLTVT.

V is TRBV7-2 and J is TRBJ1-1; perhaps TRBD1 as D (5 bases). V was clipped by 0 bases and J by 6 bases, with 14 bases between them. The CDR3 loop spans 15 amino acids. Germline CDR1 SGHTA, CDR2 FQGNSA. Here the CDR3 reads CASSLAGGGQSEAFF. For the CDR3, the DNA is TGTGCCAGCAGCTTAGCCGGGGGAGGGCAGTCTGAAGCTTTCTTT. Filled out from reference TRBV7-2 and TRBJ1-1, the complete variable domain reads GAGVSQSPSNKVTEKGKDVELRCDPISGHTALYWYRQSLGQGLEFLIYFQGNSAPDKSGLPSDRFSAERTGGSVSTLTIQRTQQEDSAVYLCASSLAGGGQSEAFFGQGTRLTVV.

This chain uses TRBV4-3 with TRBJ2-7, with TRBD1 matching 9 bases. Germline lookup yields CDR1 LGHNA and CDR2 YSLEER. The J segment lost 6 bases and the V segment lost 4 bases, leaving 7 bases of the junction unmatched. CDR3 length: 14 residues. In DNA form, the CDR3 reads TGCGCCAGCAGCCCATACCGACAGGGGGGCGAGCAGTACTTC. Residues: CASSPYRQGGEQYF.

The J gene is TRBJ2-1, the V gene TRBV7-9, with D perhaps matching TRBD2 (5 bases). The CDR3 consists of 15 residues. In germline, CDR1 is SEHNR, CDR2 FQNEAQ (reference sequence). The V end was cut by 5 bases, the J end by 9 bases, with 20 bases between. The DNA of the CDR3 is TGTGCCAGCAGCCAAACCCCCCGCGGTGCGGGTGAGCAGTTCTTC. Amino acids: CASSQTPRGAGEQFF.

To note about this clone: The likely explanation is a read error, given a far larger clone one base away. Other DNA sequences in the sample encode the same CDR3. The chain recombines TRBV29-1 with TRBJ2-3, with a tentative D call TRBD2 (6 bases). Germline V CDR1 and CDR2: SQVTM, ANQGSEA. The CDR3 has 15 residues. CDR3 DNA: TGCAGCGTTGTCTTGCCGGTAACTAGCACAGATACGCAGTACTTT. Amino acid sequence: CSVVLPVTSTDTQYF.

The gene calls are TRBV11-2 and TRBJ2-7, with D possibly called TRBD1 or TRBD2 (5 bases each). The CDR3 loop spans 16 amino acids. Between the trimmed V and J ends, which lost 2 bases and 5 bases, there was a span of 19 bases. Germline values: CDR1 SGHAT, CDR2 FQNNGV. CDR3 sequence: CASSLKTGTPADEQYF. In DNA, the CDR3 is TGTGCCAGCAGCTTAAAAACCGGGACCCCGGCAGACGAGCAGTACTTC.

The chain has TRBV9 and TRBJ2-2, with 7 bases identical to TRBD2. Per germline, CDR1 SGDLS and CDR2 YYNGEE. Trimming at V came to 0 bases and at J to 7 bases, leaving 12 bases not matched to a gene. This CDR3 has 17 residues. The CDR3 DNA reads TGTGCCAGCAGCGTAGCTACTGGCGGGAGAGCCCACGGGGAGCTGTTTTTT. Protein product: CASSVATGGRAHGELFF.

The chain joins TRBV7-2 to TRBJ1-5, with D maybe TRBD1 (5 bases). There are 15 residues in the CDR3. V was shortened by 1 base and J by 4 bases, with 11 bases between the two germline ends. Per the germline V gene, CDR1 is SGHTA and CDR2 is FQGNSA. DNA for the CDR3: TGTGCCAGCAGCTTAGGGGCCAGGGAGAATCAGCCCCAGCATTTT. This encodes CASSLGARENQPQHF.

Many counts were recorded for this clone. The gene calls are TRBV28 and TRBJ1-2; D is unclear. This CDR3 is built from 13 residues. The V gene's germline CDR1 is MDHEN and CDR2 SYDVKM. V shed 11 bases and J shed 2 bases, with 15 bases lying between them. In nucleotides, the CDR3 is TGTGCCGTAATGGTGCCCACAAACTATGGCTACACCTTC. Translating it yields CAVMVPTNYGYTF.

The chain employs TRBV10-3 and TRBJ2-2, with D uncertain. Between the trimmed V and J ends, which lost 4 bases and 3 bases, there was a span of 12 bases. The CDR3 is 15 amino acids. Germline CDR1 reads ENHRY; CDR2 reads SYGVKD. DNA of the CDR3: TGTGCCATCAGTGGGGATCAGTCTTACACCGGGGAGCTGTTTTTT. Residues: CAISGDQSYTGELFF.

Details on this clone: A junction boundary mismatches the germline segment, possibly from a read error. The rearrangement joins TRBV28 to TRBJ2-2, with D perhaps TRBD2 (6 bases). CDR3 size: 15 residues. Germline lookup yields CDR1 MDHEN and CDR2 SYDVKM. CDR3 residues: CASTEDSANTGGLFF. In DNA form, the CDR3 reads TGTGCCAGCACCGAAGACAGTGCGAACACCGGGGGGCTGTTTTTT. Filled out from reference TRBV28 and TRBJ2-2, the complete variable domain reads DVKVTQSSRYLVKRTGEKVFLECVQDMDHENMFWYRQDPGLGLRLIYFSYDVKMKEKGDIPEGYSVSREKKERFSLILESASTNQTSMYLCASTEDSANTGGLFFGEGSRLTVL.